A single sample gave rise to the 24 T cell receptor beta chains below, sequenced in a study of T cell responses to AZD1222 COVID-19 vaccine. TCRdb's table, derived via immunoSEQ multiplex PCR, lists solely in-frame clones and lacks some. The sample consists of fewer than 45,000 clones, 83% of them appearing once. The material was peripheral blood, obtained on day 0 of AZD1222 vaccination. The source is an adult in good health.

This clone showed up just a few times. The rearrangement joins TRBV4-1 to TRBJ1-2, with D perhaps matching TRBD1 (5 bases). V gave up 1 base and J gave up 6 bases, with 21 bases separating them. CDR3 length: 17 amino acids. The V gene's germline CDR1 is MGHRA and CDR2 YSYEKL. The CDR3, as DNA: TGCGCCAGCAGCCAAGCCGGGCGCCTGACAGCGAATCATGGCTACACCTTC. This sequence encodes CASSQAGRLTANHGYTF.

V usage is TRBV5-1 and J usage is TRBJ2-7, with D unclear. Germline V CDR1 and CDR2: SGHRS, YFSETQ. V lost 0 bases and J lost 3, with 7 bases in between. This CDR3 contains 13 residues. Here the CDR3 DNA reads TGCGCCAGCAGCTTGGCCGACGGCTACGAGCAGTACTTC. Protein product: CASSLADGYEQYF.

This clone was seen just once. The V and J genes are TRBV5-1 and TRBJ2-3, with D uncertain. V lost 0 bases and J lost 4, with 6 bases in between. The CDR3 is made up of 13 amino acids. The germline CDR1 and CDR2 sequences are SGHRS and YFSETQ. The CDR3, as DNA: TGCGCCAGCAGCTTGGCCGGGTCAGATACGCAGTATTTT. Protein: CASSLAGSDTQYF.

Comments on this clone: Other DNA sequences in the sample encode the same CDR3. V usage is TRBV29-1 and J usage is TRBJ2-2; 9 nucleotides line up with TRBD1. Per germline, CDR1 SQVTM and CDR2 ANQGSEA. CDR3 size: 14 residues. J was trimmed by 4 bases and V by 3 bases; bases with no gene match: 3. Here the CDR3 reads CSVDGQGRTGELFF. The CDR3 DNA follows: TGCAGCGTTGACGGACAGGGGCGCACCGGGGAGCTGTTTTTT.

In this sample, this clone turned up once. The chain has TRBV19 and TRBJ2-3; no firm D call. V was clipped by 6 bases and J by 4 bases, with 11 bases between them. CDR1 is LNHDA and CDR2 is SQIVND in the germline V gene (reference sequence). The CDR3 length is 13 residues. This chain's CDR3 is CASSDRAADTQYF. The CDR3 DNA is TGTGCCAGTAGCGACCGTGCGGCAGATACGCAGTATTTT. Combining the CDR3 with reference TRBV19 and TRBJ2-3 gives the whole variable domain DGGITQSPKYLFRKEGQNVTLSCEQNLNHDAMYWYRQDPGQGLRLIYYSQIVNDFQKGDIAEGYSVSREKKESFPLTVTSAQKNPTAFYLCASSDRAADTQYFGPGTRLTVL.

The chain links TRBV7-9 to TRBJ2-2; D remains ambiguous. V shed 1 base and J shed 7 bases, with 13 bases lying between them. The CDR3 length is 15 residues. In germline, CDR1 is SEHNR, CDR2 FQNEAQ (reference sequence). In nucleotides, the CDR3 is TGTGCCAGCAGCTTAGGACCAGACACGGGCGGGGAGCTGTTTTTT. As protein: CASSLGPDTGGELFF. Looking up the rest from reference TRBV7-9 and TRBJ2-2 gives the full variable domain: DTGVSQNPRHKITKRGQNVTFRCDPISEHNRLYWYRQTLGQGPEFLTYFQNEAQLEKSRLLSDRFSAERPKGSFSTLEIQRTEQGDSAMYLCASSLGPDTGGELFFGEGSRLTVL.

The rearrangement joins TRBV3-1 (or the pseudogene TRBV3-2) to TRBJ2-7; 7 nucleotides match TRBD2. CDR3 length: 15 amino acids. Germline CDR1 is LGHDT and CDR2 is YNNKEL (reference sequence). V lost 4 bases and J lost 3; bases outside the gene matches: 9. The CDR3: CASSPPPGLSYEQYF. The CDR3 DNA is TGTGCCAGCAGCCCTCCTCCGGGACTAAGCTACGAGCAGTACTTC.

The chain recombines TRBV5-8 with TRBJ1-2; a weak D match, TRBD1 (6 bases). The V end lost 1 base, the J end lost 1 base, and 11 bases lay between the germline ends. The CDR3 totals 15 residues. CDR1 is SGHTS, CDR2 YDEGEE, per germline. The CDR3 protein is CASSLTGQHNYGYTF. As DNA, the CDR3 is TGTGCCAGCAGCTTGACCGGACAGCATAACTATGGCTACACCTTC.

In this sample, this clone turned up once. The CDR3: CASSWQRLGTGELFF. The CDR3 coding sequence is TGTGCCAGCAGTTGGCAGCGCCTGGGGACCGGGGAGCTGTTTTTT. The chain has TRBV6-2 or TRBV6-3 and TRBJ2-2; D gene unclear. Per germline, CDR1 MNHEY and CDR2 SVGEGT. The CDR3 covers 15 residues. V lost 4 bases and J lost 5, with 14 bases in between.

V gene TRBV12-3 or TRBV12-4 combines with J gene TRBJ2-3, with D uncertain. Trimming removed 10 bases at V and 3 bases at J, with 14 bases between. The length of the CDR3 is 13 residues. DNA for the CDR3: TGTGCCACCTACTTTAGAGAAACAGATACGCAGTATTTT. Its protein is CATYFRETDTQYF.

The genes are TRBV18 and TRBJ1-2; D unresolved. Germline CDR1 and CDR2: KGHSH and LQKENI. Trimming stripped 1 base from V and 3 bases from J, with 6 bases between. This CDR3 region has 13 residues. For the CDR3, the DNA is TGTGCCAGCTCACCACGGACGGACTATGGCTACACCTTC. This sequence encodes CASSPRTDYGYTF.

The chain has TRBV19 and TRBJ1-2; D is ambiguous. Trimming shortened V by 4 bases and J by 5 bases, and 14 bases separated the two germline ends. This CDR3 has 14 residues. CDR1 and CDR2 from the germline V gene are LNHDA and SQIVND (reference sequence). CDR3 loop: CASSTSRREYGYTF. The CDR3 region has the DNA TGTGCCAGTAGTACCTCACGACGAGAATATGGCTACACCTTC.

The chain joins TRBV14 to TRBJ1-4; TRBD1 is a possible D gene (5 bases). This CDR3 contains 13 residues. Germline V gene data show CDR1 as SGHDN and CDR2 as FVKESK. V was clipped by 3 bases and J by 12 bases, with 14 bases between them. In DNA form, the CDR3 reads TGTGCCAGCAGCCACGAGGTAGCCAGGGAACTGTTTTTT. Translation gives CASSHEVARELFF.

This clone was observed a few times. This chain links TRBV9 with TRBJ2-3; the D gene is possibly TRBD1 (7 bases). This CDR3 comprises 16 residues. Trimming removed 0 bases at V and 2 bases at J, with 13 bases between. Per germline, CDR1 SGDLS and CDR2 YYNGEE. CDR3 residues: CASSVGRGRDTDTQYF. For the CDR3, the DNA is TGTGCCAGCAGCGTAGGGAGGGGGCGAGACACAGATACGCAGTATTTT.

The CDR3 is CATESGTVNSPLHF. Here the CDR3 DNA reads TGTGCCACCGAGTCCGGGACAGTGAATTCACCCCTCCACTTT. The V call is TRBV19, the J call TRBJ1-6; TRBD1 matches at 7 bases. With 10 bases clipped from V and 7 bases from J, the junction kept 10 bases outside the gene matches. Germline assignment: CDR1 LNHDA and CDR2 SQIVND (reference sequence). The CDR3 has 14 residues.

The chain is built from TRBV11-2 and TRBJ2-7; 7 bases are shared with TRBD1. The CDR3 extends over 14 amino acids. Germline V gives CDR1 SGHAT, CDR2 FQNNGV. The trim removed 4 bases at V and 1 base at J, leaving 4 bases unmatched. The CDR3 nucleotides read TGTGCCAGCAGCTGGGGACAGCTATCCTACGAGCAGTACTTC. It is translated as CASSWGQLSYEQYF.

This chain links TRBV6-1 with TRBJ1-1, with 7 bases matching TRBD1. The V gene's germline CDR1 is MNHNS and CDR2 SASEGT. Trimming removed 1 base from V and 1 base from J; junction bases left unmatched: 6. The CDR3 has 16 residues. CDR3 in amino acids: CASSEEGRGWNTEAFF. The CDR3 DNA reads TGTGCCAGCAGTGAAGAAGGCAGGGGGTGGAACACTGAAGCTTTCTTT.

This chain joins TRBV2 and TRBJ2-5; D ambiguous. The ends were cut back, 7 bases at V and 5 bases at J, with 14 bases in the middle. The length of the CDR3 is 13 residues. Germline V gene data show CDR1 as SNHLY and CDR2 as FYNNEI. CDR3 amino acids: CASNTEVAETQYF. The CDR3 DNA sequence: TGTGCCAGCAATACTGAGGTGGCGGAGACCCAGTACTTC.

The CDR3 sequence is CASSLWSGSYNEQFF. The CDR3 nucleotides read TGTGCCAGCAGCTTATGGTCGGGATCCTACAATGAGCAGTTCTTC. The chain uses TRBV7-9 and TRBJ2-1; possibly TRBD2 for D (5 bases). CDR1 and CDR2 from the germline V gene are SEHNR and FQNEAQ (reference sequence). This CDR3 region has 15 residues. V lost 2 bases, J lost 1 base, and 9 bases lay in between.

Comments on this clone: One end of the junction does not line up with germline, which may come from a read error. The chain has TRBV15 and TRBJ1-1, with TRBD1 matching over 8 bases. In germline, CDR1 is LNHNV, CDR2 YYDKDF (reference sequence). CDR3 length: 13 amino acids. The CDR3 region has the DNA TGTGCCACCAGCTCCCGAACAGGGGGGCCGGCCTGGTTT. The encoded protein is CATSSRTGGPAWF.

The V and J genes are TRBV6-1 and TRBJ2-4, with unresolved D. The CDR3 is 13 amino acids. V shed 3 bases and J shed 1 base, with 4 bases lying between them. CDR1 and CDR2 from the germline V gene are MNHNS and SASEGT. CDR3 sequence: CASSDRAKNIQYF. In nucleotides, the CDR3 is TGTGCCAGCAGTGACAGGGCCAAAAACATTCAGTACTTC.

This rearrangement joins TRBV19 to TRBJ1-2; D gene uncertain. Germline V gives CDR1 LNHDA, CDR2 SQIVND (reference sequence). The CDR3 extends over 13 amino acids. Deletions cut 6 bases from V and 0 bases from J, with 8 bases between. CDR3 in amino acids: CASRRSANYGYTF. DNA of the CDR3: TGTGCCAGTAGGAGGTCGGCTAACTATGGCTACACCTTC.

The chain has TRBV18 and TRBJ2-5; D may match TRBD1 or TRBD2 (5 bases each). Germline values: CDR1 KGHSH, CDR2 LQKENI. V was pared by 3 bases and J by 5 bases, with 19 bases between. The length of the CDR3 is 16 residues. CDR3 sequence reads: CASSPPGTTWAETQYF. The CDR3 coding sequence is TGTGCCAGCTCACCTCCCGGGACGACCTGGGCCGAGACCCAGTACTTC.

The V and J genes are TRBV29-1 and TRBJ2-1; D unclear. Trimming removed 4 bases from V and 8 bases from J, with 12 bases in between. CDR3 length: 12 amino acids. Germline V gene data show CDR1 as SQVTM and CDR2 as ANQGSEA. The CDR3, as DNA: TGCAGCGTTGGCCCGAGTATCTATGAGCAGTTCTTC. Translated, it gives CSVGPSIYEQFF.